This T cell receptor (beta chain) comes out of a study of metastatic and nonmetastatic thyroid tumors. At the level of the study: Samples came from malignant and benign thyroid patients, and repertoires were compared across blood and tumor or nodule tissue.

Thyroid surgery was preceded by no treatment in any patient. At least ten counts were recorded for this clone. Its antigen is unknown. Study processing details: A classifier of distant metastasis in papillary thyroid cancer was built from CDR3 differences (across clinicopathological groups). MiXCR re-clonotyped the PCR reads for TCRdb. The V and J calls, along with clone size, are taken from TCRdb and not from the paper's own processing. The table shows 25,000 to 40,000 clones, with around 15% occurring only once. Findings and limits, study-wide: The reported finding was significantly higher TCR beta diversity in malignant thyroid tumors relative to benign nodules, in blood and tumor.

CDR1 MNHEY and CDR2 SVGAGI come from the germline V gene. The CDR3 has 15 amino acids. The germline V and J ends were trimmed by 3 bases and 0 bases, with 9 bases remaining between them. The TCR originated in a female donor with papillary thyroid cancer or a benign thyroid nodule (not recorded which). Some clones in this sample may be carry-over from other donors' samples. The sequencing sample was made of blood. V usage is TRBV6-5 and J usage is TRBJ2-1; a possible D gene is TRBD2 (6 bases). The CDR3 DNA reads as TGTGCCAGCAGTTATCAGACTAGCTCCTACAATGAGCAGTTCTTC. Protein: CASSYQTSSYNEQFF.